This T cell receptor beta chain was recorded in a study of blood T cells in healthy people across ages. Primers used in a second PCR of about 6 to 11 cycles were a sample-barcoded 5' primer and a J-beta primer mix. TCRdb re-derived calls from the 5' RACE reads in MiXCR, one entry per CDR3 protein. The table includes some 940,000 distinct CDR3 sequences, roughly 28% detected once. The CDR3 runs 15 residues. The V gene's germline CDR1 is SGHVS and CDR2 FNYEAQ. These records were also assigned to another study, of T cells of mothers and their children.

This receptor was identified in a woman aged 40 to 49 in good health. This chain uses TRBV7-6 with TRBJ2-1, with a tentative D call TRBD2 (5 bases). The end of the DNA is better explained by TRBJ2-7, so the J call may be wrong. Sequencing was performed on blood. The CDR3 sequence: CASSLGGSSYNEQYF. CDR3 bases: TGTGCCAGCAGCTTAGGAGGGAGCTCCTACAATGAGCAGTACTTC.